One T cell receptor beta chain is described in this entry. V lost 0 bases and J 6 bases, leaving 15 bases between the germline ends. The length of the CDR3 is 16 residues. CDR1 and CDR2 (germline): LNHNV, YYDKDF (reference sequence). This specimen comes from a study of blood T cell repertoires in COVID-19. Overall study context: COVID-19 samples collected from the United States, Italy and Spain covered acute and convalescent phases. Sources were T cells, B-cell-depleted T cells, or PBMCs; the material itself was cDNA or gDNA.

Study processing details: By means of reference gene primer amplification, nucleated cell counts were estimated. Clones were sequenced by immunoSEQ multiplex PCR, and TCRdb holds only the in-frame ones, with some missing. The V and J calls and the clone size are those of that table, but D and trimming were determined from the DNA. Of about 180,000 clones in the sample, less than 90% were seen once. Residents of about 25 US areas, aged roughly 18 to 89 years, made up the participants. The rearrangement links TRBV15 to TRBJ2-1, with no clear D. The sequence derives from a human donor with acute COVID-19. The donor label of this sample is uncertain. The sequenced sample was PBMCs or T cells enriched from blood (not recorded which). The CDR3 bases are TGTGCCACCAGCAGAGATCTTGCGATCCTAAGCAATGAGCAGTTCTTC. Its protein product is CATSRDLAILSNEQFF.